The T cell receptor beta chain described here comes from a study of T cell repertoires in cytomegalovirus infection. At the level of the study: Indications of both CMV infection and matching HLA type were provided by public TCR beta signatures.

The CDR3 runs 19 residues. Trimming cost V 4 bases and J 3 bases; bases outside gene matches: 9. Germline V CDR1 and CDR2: MNHEY, SVGAGI. General study findings and limits: Cumulative public TCR beta family frequency identified CMV carriers with the relevant HLA. HLA-C-restricted CMV-specific TCR beta clonotypes prevailed in the ex vivo response.

A single record per CDR3 protein comes from TCRdb applying MiXCR to the reads. The sample gives about 320,000 distinct CDR3 sequences, 8% to 10% of which show up once; around 4% is in the top ten. This clonotype has at least ten counts. Its specificity is unknown. J is TRBJ2-1 and V is TRBV6-5; TRBD2 agrees at 16 bases. Sequences were obtained from PBMCs. The source of this sequence is a human donor in good health (CMV status not recorded). Some clones in this sample may be carry-over from other donors' samples. The CDR3 here is CASSSLGTSGGGVYNEQFF. The CDR3 coding sequence is TGTGCCAGCAGTTCCCTCGGGACTAGCGGGGGGGGAGTCTACAATGAGCAGTTCTTC.